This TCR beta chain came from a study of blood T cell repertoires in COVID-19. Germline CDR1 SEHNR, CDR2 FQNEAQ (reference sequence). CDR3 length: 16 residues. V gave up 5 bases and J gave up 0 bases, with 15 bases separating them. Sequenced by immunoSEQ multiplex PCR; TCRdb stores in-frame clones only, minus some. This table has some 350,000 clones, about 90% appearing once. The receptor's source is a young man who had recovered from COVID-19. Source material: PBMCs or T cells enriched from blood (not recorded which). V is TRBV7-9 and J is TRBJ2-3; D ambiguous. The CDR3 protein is CASSASVSESTDTQYF. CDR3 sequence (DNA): TGTGCCAGCAGCGCTTCGGTCAGCGAGAGCACAGATACGCAGTATTTT.